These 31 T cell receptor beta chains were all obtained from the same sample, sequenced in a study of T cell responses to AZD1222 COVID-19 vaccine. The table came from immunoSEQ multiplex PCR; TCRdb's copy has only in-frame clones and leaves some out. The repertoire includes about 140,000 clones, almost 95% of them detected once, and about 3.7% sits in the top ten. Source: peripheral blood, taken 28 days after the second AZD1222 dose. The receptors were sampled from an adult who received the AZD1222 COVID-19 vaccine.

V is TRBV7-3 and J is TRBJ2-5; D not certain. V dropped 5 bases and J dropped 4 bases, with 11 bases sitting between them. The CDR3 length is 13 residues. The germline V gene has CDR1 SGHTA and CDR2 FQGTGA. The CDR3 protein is CASSPPGRETQYF. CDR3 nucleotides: TGTGCCAGCAGCCCCCCGGGCCGAGAGACCCAGTACTTC.

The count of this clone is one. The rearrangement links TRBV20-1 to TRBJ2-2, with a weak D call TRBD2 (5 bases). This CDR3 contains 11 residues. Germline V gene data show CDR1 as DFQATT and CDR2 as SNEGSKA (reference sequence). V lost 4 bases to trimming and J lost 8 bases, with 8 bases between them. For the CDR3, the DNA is TGCAGTGCTAATAGCGCTGGGGAGCTGTTTTTT. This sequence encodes CSANSAGELFF.

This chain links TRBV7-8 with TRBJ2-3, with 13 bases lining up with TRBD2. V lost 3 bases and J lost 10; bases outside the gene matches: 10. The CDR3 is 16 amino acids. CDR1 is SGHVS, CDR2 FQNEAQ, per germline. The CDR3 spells CASSFGLAGAGLAQYF. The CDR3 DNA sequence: TGTGCCAGCAGCTTCGGACTAGCGGGAGCGGGTTTGGCGCAGTATTTT.

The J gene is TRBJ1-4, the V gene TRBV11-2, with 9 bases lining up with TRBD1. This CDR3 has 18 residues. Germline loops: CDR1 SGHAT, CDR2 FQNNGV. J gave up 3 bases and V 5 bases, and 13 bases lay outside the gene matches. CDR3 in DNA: TGTGCCAGCAGCCAGCCGGGACAGGGCATCGTGGCTAATGAAAAACTGTTTTTT. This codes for CASSQPGQGIVANEKLFF.

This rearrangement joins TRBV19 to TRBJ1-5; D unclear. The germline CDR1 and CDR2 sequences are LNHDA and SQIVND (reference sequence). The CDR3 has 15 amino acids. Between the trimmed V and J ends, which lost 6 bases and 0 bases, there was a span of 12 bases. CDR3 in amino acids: CASRWNSYSNQPQHF. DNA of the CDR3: TGTGCCAGTAGATGGAACAGTTATAGCAATCAGCCCCAGCATTTT.

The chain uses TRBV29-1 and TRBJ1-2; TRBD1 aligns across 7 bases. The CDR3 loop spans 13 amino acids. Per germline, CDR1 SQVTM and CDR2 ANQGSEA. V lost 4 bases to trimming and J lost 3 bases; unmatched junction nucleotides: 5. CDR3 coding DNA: TGCAGCGTTGCAACAGGGGTGGACTATGGCTACACCTTC. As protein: CSVATGVDYGYTF.

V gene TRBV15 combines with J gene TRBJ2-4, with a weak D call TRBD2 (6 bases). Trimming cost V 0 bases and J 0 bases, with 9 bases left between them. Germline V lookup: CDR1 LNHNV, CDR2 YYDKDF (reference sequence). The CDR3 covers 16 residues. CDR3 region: CATSRDGGLAKNIQYF. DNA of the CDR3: TGTGCCACCAGCAGAGACGGAGGGCTAGCCAAAAACATTCAGTACTTC.

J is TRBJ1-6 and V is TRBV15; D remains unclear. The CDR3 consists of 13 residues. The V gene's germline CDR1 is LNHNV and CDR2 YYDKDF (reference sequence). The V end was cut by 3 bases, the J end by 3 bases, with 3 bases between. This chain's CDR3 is CATSRDYNSPLHF. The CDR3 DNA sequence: TGTGCCACCAGCAGGGACTATAATTCACCCCTCCACTTT. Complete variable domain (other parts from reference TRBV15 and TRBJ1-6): DAMVIQNPRYQVTQFGKPVTLSCSQTLNHNVMYWYQQKSSQAPKLLFHYYDKDFNNEADTPDNFQSRRPNTSFCFLDIRSPGLGDTAMYLCATSRDYNSPLHFGNGTRLTVT.

The CDR3 DNA reads as TGTGCCACCCGACAGGGCTTAAATCAGCCCCAGCATTTT. Its protein is CATRQGLNQPQHF. The genes are TRBV19 and TRBJ1-5; the match to TRBD1 covers 7 bases. V was clipped by 10 bases and J by 4 bases; unmatched bases: 7. Looked up from germline, CDR1 is LNHDA and CDR2 is SQIVND (reference sequence). The CDR3 spans 13 residues.

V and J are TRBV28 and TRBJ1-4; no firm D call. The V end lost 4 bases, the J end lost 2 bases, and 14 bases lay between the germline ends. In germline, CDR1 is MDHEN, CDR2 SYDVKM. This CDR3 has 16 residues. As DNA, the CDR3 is TGTGCCAGCAGTTACCGTGGTGGAGGGACTAATGAAAAACTGTTTTTT. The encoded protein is CASSYRGGGTNEKLFF.

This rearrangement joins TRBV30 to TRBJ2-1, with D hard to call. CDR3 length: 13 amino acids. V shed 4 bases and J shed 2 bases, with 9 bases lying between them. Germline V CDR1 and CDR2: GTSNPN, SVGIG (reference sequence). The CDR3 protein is CAWNPGPYNEQFF. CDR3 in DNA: TGTGCCTGGAATCCAGGACCCTACAATGAGCAGTTCTTC. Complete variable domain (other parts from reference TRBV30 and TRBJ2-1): SQTIHQWPATLVQPVGSPLSLECTVEGTSNPNLYWYRQAAGRGLQLLFYSVGIGQISSEVPQNLSASRPQDRQFILSSKKLLLSDSGFYLCAWNPGPYNEQFFGPGTRLTVL.

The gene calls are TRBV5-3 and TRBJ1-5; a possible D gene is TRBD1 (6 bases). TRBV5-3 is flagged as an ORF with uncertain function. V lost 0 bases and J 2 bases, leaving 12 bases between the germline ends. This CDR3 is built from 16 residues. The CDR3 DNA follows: TGTGCCAGAAGCTTGGACAGGGATGGGTGCAATCAGCCCCAGCATTTT. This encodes CARSLDRDGCNQPQHF.

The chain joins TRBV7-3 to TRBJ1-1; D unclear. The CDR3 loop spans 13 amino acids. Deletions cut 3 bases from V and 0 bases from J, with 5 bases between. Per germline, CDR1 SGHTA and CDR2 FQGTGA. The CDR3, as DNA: TGTGCCAGCAGCTTCGCCATGAACACTGAAGCTTTCTTT. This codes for CASSFAMNTEAFF.

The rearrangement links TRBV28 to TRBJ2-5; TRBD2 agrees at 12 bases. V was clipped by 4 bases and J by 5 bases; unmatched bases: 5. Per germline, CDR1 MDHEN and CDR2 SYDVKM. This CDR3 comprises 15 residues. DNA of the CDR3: TGTGCCAGCAGTTCCCTAGCGGGAGGGGGGGAGACCCAGTACTTC. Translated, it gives CASSSLAGGGETQYF. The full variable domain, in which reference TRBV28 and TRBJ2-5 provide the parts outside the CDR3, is DVKVTQSSRYLVKRTGEKVFLECVQDMDHENMFWYRQDPGLGLRLIYFSYDVKMKEKGDIPEGYSVSREKKERFSLILESASTNQTSMYLCASSSLAGGGETQYFGPGTRLLVL.

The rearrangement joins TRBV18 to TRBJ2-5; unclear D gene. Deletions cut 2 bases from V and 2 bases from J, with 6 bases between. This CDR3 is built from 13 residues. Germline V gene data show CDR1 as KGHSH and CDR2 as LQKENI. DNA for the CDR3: TGTGCCAGCTCACCAGAAATTCAAGAGACCCAGTACTTC. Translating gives CASSPEIQETQYF. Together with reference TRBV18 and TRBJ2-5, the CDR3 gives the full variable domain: NAGVMQNPRHLVRRRGQEARLRCSPMKGHSHVYWYRQLPEEGLKFMVYLQKENIIDESGMPKERFSAEFPKEGPSILRIQQVVRGDSAAYFCASSPEIQETQYFGPGTRLLVL.

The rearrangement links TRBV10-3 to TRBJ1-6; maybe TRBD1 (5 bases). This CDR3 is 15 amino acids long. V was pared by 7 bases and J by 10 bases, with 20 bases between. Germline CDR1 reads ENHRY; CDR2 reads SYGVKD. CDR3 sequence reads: CAIKGSASEGSPLHF. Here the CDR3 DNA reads TGTGCCATCAAGGGGTCGGCATCCGAAGGGTCACCCCTCCACTTT.

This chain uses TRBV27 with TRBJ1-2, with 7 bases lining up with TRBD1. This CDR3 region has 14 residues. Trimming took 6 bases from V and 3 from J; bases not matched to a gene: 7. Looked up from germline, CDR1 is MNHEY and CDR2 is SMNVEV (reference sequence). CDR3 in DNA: TGTGCCAGCAGCGAAACGGGACAGCACTATGGCTACACCTTC. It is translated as CASSETGQHYGYTF.

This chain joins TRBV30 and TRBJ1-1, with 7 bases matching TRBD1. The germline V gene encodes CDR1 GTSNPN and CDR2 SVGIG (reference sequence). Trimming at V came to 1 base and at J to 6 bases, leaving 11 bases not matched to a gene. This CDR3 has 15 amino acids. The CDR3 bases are TGTGCCTGGAGTGGGTTCGCGGGGCAGGGGGCTGAAGCTTTCTTT. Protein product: CAWSGFAGQGAEAFF.

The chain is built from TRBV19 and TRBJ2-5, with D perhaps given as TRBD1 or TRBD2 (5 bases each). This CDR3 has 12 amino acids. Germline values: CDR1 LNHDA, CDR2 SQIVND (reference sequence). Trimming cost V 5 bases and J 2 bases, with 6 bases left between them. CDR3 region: CASSWGQETQYF. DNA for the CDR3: TGTGCCAGTAGTTGGGGGCAAGAGACCCAGTACTTC.

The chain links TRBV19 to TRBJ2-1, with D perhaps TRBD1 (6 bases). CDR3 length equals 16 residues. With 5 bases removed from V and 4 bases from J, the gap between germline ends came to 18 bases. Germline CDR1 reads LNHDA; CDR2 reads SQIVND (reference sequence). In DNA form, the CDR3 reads TGTGCCAGTAGTCGAAAGGGACAATACCTATACAATGAGCAGTTCTTC. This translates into CASSRKGQYLYNEQFF.

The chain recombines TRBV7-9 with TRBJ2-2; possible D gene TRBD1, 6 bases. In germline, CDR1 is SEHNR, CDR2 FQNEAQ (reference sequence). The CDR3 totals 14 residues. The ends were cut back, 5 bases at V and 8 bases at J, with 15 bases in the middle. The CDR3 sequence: CASSAGQYLGELFF. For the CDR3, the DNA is TGTGCCAGCAGCGCAGGACAGTATTTAGGGGAGCTGTTTTTT. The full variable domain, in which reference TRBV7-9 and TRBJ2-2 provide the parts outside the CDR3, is DTGVSQNPRHKITKRGQNVTFRCDPISEHNRLYWYRQTLGQGPEFLTYFQNEAQLEKSRLLSDRFSAERPKGSFSTLEIQRTEQGDSAMYLCASSAGQYLGELFFGEGSRLTVL.

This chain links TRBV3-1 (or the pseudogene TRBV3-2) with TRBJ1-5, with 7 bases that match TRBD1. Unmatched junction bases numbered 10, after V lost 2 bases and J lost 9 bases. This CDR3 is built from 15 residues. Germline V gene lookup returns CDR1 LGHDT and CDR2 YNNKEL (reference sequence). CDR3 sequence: CASSQQGTVASPQHF. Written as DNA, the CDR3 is TGTGCCAGCAGCCAACAGGGGACAGTTGCATCGCCCCAGCATTTT.

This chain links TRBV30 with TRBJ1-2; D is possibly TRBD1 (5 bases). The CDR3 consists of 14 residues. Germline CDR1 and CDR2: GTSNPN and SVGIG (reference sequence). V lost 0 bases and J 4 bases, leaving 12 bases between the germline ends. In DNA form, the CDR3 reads TGTGCCTGGAGTGTCGGGGGGGGATCCTATGGCTACACCTTC. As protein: CAWSVGGGSYGYTF.

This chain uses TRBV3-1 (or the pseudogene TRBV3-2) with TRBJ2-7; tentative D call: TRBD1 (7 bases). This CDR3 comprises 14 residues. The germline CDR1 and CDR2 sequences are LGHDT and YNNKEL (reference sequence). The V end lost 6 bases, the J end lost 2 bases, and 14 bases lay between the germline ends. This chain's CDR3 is CASSRQGGTYEQYF. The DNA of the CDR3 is TGTGCCAGCAGTCGACAGGGAGGAACCTACGAGCAGTACTTC.

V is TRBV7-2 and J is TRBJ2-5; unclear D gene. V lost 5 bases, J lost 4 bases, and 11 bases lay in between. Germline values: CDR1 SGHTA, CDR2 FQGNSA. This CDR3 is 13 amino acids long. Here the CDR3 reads CASSLAPGETQYF. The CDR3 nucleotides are TGTGCCAGCAGCCTCGCCCCGGGAGAGACCCAGTACTTC.

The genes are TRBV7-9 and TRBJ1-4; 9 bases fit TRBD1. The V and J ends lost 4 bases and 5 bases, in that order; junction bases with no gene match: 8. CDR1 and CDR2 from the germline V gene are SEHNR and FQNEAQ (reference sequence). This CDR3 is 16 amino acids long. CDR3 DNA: TGTGCCAGCAGCTCCTTTAGCGGGACAGGGAATGAAAAACTGTTTTTT. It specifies CASSSFSGTGNEKLFF.

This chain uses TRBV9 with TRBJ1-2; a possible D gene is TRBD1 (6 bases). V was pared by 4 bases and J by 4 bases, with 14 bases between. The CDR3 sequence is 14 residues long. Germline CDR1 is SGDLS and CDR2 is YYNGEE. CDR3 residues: CASSPSGTLYGYTF. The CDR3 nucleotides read TGTGCCAGCAGCCCGAGCGGGACACTCTATGGCTACACCTTC.

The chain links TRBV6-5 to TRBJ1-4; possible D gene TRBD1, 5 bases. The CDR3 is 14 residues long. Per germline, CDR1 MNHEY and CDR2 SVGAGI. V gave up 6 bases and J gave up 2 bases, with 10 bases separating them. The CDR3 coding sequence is TGTGCCAGCAGGCGGGGGGGTACTAATGAAAAACTGTTTTTT. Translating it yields CASRRGGTNEKLFF.

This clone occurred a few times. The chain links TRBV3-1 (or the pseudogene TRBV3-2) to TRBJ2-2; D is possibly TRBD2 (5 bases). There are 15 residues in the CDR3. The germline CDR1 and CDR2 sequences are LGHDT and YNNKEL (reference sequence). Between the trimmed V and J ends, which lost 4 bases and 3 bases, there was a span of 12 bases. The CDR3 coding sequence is TGTGCCAGCAGCCGATCAGAGGGCGACACCGGGGAGCTGTTTTTT. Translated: CASSRSEGDTGELFF.

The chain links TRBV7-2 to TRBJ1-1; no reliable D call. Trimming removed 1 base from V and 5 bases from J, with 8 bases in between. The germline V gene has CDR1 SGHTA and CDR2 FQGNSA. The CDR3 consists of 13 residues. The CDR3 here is CASSLEGDTEAFF. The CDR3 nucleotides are TGTGCCAGCAGCTTAGAAGGAGATACTGAAGCTTTCTTT.

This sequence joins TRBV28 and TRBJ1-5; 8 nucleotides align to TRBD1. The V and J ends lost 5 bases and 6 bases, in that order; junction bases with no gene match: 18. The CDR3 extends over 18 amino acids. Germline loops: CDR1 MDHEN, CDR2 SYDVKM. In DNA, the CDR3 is TGTGCCAGCAGTCCACGGACAGGGCGGGTTTTCAGGGGTCAGCCCCAGCATTTT. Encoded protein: CASSPRTGRVFRGQPQHF.